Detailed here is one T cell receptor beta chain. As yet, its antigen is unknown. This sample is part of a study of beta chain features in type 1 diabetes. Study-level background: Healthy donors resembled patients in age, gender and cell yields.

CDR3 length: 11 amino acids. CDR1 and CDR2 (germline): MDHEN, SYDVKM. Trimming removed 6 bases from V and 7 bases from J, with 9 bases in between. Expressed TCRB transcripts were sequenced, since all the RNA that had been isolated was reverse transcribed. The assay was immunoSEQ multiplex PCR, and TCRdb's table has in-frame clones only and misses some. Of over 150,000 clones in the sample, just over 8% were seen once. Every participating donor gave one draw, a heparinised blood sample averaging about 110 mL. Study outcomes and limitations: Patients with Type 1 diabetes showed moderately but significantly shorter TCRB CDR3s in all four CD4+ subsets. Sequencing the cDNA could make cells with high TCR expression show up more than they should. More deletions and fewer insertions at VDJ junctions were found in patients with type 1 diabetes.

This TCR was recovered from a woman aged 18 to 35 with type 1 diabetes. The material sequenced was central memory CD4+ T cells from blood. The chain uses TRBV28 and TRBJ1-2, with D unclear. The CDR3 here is CASRGQRGYTF. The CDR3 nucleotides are TGTGCCAGCAGAGGTCAGCGTGGCTACACCTTC.